This entry features one T cell receptor (beta chain) sequence. There is no known antigen for this receptor. No base quality information exists; no much larger clone differs at one position. CDR1 SGHAT and CDR2 FQNNGV were looked up in the germline V gene. V is shortened by 0 bases, J by 1 base, and the region joining them spans 9 bases. The CDR3 runs 15 residues from the cysteine to the phenylalanine. This entry keeps only the CDR3 DNA: 45 bases, framed from base 1. Healthy HIV-negative adults with no recently reported acute infections or vaccinations were included as donors. All donors were Caucasian adults living in Nashville, Tennessee, USA. For unsorted samples, about 90 million PBMCs were counted and genomic DNA was extracted with the QIAamp DNA Blood Mini kit. Blood was collected by leukapheresis, and PBMCs were isolated by Ficoll-Histopaque density gradient centrifugation and then cryopreserved in liquid nitrogen vapor phase.

The data are from a study of shared clonotypes between healthy human individuals (dated by TCRdb to 2020 to 2021). Context from the whole study: The cohort comprised two women and a few men aged 18 to 49 years. The study deeply sequenced blood TCR repertoires of about 5 healthy adults to estimate repertoire size and the extent of clonotype sharing between individuals. To increase sequencing depth and limit assay-specific biases, TCR repertoire library preparation and sequencing were carried out by different laboratories using diverse techniques. Between about 0.8 and 9 billion PBMCs per donor were obtained by leukapheresis.

Using the deep immunoSEQ assay, TCR CDR3 regions were amplified from genomic DNA by multiplex PCR. For each cell subset, the extracted genomic DNA was distributed evenly across all wells of several immunoSEQ 96-well plates, and each plate served as one replicate. For unsorted PBMC, 300 ng of genomic DNA, equivalent to tens of thousands of T cell genomes, went into each replicate PCR. Genomic DNA from unsorted PBMC was sequenced over ten immunoSEQ deep assay plates. Purified libraries were quantified with a Qubit 3.0 fluorometer, sized on a Bioanalyzer 2100, and re-quantified with the KAPA Library Quantification kit. Every immunoSEQ 96-well plate was sequenced on a separate single-read 150-cycle Illumina NextSeq 550 flow cell. The paper's processing steps were these. Because the immunoSEQ output included only junctional sequences and no quality scores, the filtering could not be the same as the filtering used for full-length reads. To assign V/J genes and CDR3, sequences were annotated using PyIR, a Python wrapper for IgBLAST v1.9, with IMGT germline references. Any read was removed if the V/J assignment was weak (E-value above 1e-6), the CDR3 was missing, or the read contained stop codons, out-of-frame junctions, or ambiguous translated residues. V3J clonotypes were defined as sequences sharing an identical inferred V gene, J gene, and CDR3 amino acid sequence. Percentage overlap between repertoires was computed as shared unique clonotypes divided by the size of the smaller repertoire. Three approaches were used to assess repertoire richness: RTK rarefaction, the Chao1 estimator, and Recon v2.1 estimates of unobserved clonotypes. Not all clones reach the TCRdb copy of this immuneACCESS table, which keeps in-frame sequences only. Checked studies attribute under half of the gap to unresolved V genes and leave the rest unexplained. That table is the source of V, J and clone size, and D and trimming were worked out from the DNA. The sample table records about 560,000 clones; about 80% of these occur just once. The biggest ten clones account for about 11% of the sample.

Findings and caveats that apply to the study as a whole: Pairwise subsampling indicated that sequencing depth was expected to affect the degree of clonotype sharing among donors. Because the study included a small number of donors, the genetic and exposure-history diversity represented was limited. Only blood was sampled, and tissue TCR repertoires likely differ from those in blood.

The TCR sequence derives from a woman in her thirties or forties in good health. Some clones in this sample may be carry-over from other donors' samples. The rearranged segments are TRBV11-2 and TRBJ1-1; possibly the D gene is TRBD1, per 5 matching bases. Material: PBMCs. The CDR3 region reads CASSLEVTANTEAFF. Read as DNA, the sequence is TGTGCCAGCAGCTTAGAGGTGACAGCGAACACTGAAGCTTTCTTT.